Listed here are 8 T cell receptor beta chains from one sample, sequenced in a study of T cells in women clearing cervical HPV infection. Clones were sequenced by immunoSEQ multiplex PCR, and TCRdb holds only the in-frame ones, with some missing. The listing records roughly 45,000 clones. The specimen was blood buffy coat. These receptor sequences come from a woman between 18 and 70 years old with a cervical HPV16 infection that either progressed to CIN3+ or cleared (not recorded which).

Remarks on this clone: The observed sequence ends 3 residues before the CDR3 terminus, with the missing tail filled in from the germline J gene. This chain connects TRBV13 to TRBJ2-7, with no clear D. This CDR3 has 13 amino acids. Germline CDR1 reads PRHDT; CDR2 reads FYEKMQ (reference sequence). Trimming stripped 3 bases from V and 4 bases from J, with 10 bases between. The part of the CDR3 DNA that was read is TGTGCCAGCAGCTTCCTTGTATCTTACGAG. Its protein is CASSFLVSYE. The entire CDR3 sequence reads CASSFLVSYEQYF.

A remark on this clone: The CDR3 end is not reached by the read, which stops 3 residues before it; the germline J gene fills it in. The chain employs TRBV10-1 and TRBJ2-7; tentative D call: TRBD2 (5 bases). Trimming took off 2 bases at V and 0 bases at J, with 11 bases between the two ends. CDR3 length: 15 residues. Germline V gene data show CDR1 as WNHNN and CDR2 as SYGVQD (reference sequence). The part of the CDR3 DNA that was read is TGCGCCAGCAGTGAGAGCGGCAGCCGCTCCTACGAG. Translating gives CASSESGSRSYE. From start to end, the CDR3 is CASSESGSRSYEQYF.

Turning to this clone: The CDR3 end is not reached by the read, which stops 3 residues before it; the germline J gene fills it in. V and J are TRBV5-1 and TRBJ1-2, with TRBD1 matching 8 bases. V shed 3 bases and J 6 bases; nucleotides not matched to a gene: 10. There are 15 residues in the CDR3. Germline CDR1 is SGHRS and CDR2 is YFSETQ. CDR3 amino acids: CASSSTGGSYDGYTF. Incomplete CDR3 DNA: TGCGCCAGCAGCTCCACAGGGGGAAGTTACGATGGC.

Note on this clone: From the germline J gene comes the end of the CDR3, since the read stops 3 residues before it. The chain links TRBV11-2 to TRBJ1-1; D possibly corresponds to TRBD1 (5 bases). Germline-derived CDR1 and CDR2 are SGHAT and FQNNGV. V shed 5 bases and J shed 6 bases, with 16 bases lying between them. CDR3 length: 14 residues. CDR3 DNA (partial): TGTGCCAGCAGCCCGGAGCGACAGTTTTCTGAA. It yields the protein CASSPERQFSE. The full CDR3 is CASSPERQFSEAFF.

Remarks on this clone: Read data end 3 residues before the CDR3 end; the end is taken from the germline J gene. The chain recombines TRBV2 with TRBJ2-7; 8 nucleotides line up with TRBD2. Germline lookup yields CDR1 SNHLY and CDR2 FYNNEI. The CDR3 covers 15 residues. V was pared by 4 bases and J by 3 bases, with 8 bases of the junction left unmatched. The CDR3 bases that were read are TGTGCCAGCAGTGGGGGGACTAGTTCTCTCTACGAG. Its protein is CASSGGTSSLYE. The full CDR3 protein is CASSGGTSSLYEQYF. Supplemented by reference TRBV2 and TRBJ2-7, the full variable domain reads EPEVTQTPSHQVTQMGQEVILRCVPISNHLYFYWYRQILGQKVEFLVSFYNNEISEKSEIFDDQFSVERPDGSNFTLKIRSTKLEDSAMYFCASSGGTSSLYEQYFGPGTRLTVT.

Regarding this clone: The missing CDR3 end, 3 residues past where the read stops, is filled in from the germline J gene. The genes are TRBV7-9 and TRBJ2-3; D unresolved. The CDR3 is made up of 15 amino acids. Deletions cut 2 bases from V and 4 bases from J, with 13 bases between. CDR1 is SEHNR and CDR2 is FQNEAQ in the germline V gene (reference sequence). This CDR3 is CASSLRALSADTQYF. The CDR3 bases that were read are TGTGCCAGCAGCTTAAGGGCCCTCAGTGCAGATACG.

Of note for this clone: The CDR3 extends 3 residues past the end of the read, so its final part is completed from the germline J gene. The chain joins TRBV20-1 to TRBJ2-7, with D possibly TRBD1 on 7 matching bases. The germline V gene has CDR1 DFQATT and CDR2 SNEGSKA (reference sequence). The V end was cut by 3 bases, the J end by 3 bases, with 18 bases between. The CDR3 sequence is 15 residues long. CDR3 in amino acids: CSASASQGDFYEQYF. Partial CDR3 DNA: TGCAGTGCTAGTGCCTCCCAGGGGGACTTCTACGAG.

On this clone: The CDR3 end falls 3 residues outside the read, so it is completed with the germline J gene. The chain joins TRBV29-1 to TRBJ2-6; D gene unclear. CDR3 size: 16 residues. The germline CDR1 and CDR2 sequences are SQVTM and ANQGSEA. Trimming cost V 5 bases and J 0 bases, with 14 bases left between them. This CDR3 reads CSVLALARSGANVLTF. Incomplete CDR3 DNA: TGCAGCGTTTTAGCCCTGGCGCGCTCTGGGGCCAACGTC.